These 31 T cell receptor beta chains originate from one sample sequenced in a study of graft-versus-host responses after intestinal transplantation. Using immunoSEQ multiplex PCR, the repertoire was profiled, and TCRdb retains in-frame clones only, with some absent. Among approximately 75,000 clones listed, about 94% were seen once. The antigens of these receptors remain unknown. The material was unstimulated CD8+ T cells sorted from spleen or lymph node cells, obtained before intestinal transplant. The receptors come from a human donor who received an intestinal transplant.

V gene TRBV9 combines with J gene TRBJ1-6, with D perhaps matching TRBD1 (6 bases). Trimming pared 3 bases from V and 4 bases from J, leaving 11 bases between. Germline assignment: CDR1 SGDLS and CDR2 YYNGEE. The CDR3 totals 15 residues. CDR3 residues: CASSADSLYNSPLHF. The CDR3 DNA sequence: TGTGCCAGCAGCGCGGACAGCCTGTATAATTCACCCCTCCACTTT.

The gene calls are TRBV6-5 and TRBJ2-5; D gene unclear. The CDR3 has 16 amino acids. V lost 0 bases, J lost 1 base, and 12 bases lay in between. Germline CDR1 MNHEY, CDR2 SVGAGI. The CDR3 sequence is CASSYSFVASQETQYF. DNA for the CDR3: TGTGCCAGCAGTTACTCGTTCGTAGCCAGCCAAGAGACCCAGTACTTC.

J is TRBJ1-4 and V is TRBV4-3, with D maybe TRBD1 (5 bases). The CDR3 is 14 residues long. V was cut by 2 bases and J by 7 bases, with 11 bases left in between. The germline gives CDR1 LGHNA, CDR2 YSLEER. This chain's CDR3 is CASSQPGSSEKLFF. CDR3 in DNA: TGCGCCAGCAGCCAACCAGGGAGTTCTGAAAAACTGTTTTTT.

This chain uses TRBV9 with TRBJ1-2; D remains ambiguous. Trimming pared 3 bases from V and 8 bases from J, leaving 11 bases between. The germline V gene has CDR1 SGDLS and CDR2 YYNGEE. The CDR3 contains 12 residues. The CDR3 region has the DNA TGTGCCAGCAGCGCGGGAGGTCGGGGCTACACCTTC. This encodes CASSAGGRGYTF.

The chain is built from TRBV27 and TRBJ2-1; 8 nucleotides agree with TRBD2. Germline assignment: CDR1 MNHEY and CDR2 SMNVEV (reference sequence). The V and J ends lost 7 bases and 2 bases, in that order; junction bases with no gene match: 7. The CDR3 runs to 15 residues. This chain's CDR3 is CASTFSGITYNEQFF. In DNA form, the CDR3 reads TGTGCCAGCACCTTTAGCGGGATTACCTACAATGAGCAGTTCTTC.

This clone was seen a single time. The V call is TRBV27, the J call TRBJ1-2; the D is unclear. The germline gives CDR1 MNHEY, CDR2 SMNVEV (reference sequence). This CDR3 comprises 13 residues. The V and J ends lost 8 bases and 4 bases respectively, with 14 bases between them. The CDR3 coding sequence is TGTGCCAGCGCGCTTGGGAACGGCTATGGCTACACCTTC. Translated, it gives CASALGNGYGYTF.

The chain couples TRBV28 to TRBJ2-5; TRBD1 matches 7 bases. This CDR3 comprises 17 residues. J was trimmed by 4 bases and V by 4 bases; bases with no gene match: 15. Germline V CDR1 and CDR2: MDHEN, SYDVKM. CDR3 loop: CASSSLSTGEKGETQYF. The DNA for the CDR3 is TGTGCCAGCAGTTCCCTCTCCACAGGGGAGAAGGGAGAGACCCAGTACTTC. Based on the CDR3 plus reference TRBV28 and TRBJ2-5, the full variable domain is DVKVTQSSRYLVKRTGEKVFLECVQDMDHENMFWYRQDPGLGLRLIYFSYDVKMKEKGDIPEGYSVSREKKERFSLILESASTNQTSMYLCASSSLSTGEKGETQYFGPGTRLLVL.

The sample holds one count of this clone. V gene TRBV4-1 combines with J gene TRBJ2-7, with unresolved D. Germline V lookup: CDR1 MGHRA, CDR2 YSYEKL. This CDR3 has 14 residues. Deletions cut 4 bases from V and 2 bases from J, with 12 bases between. The CDR3 here is CASSPIVGAYEQYF. The CDR3 DNA reads as TGCGCCAGCAGCCCCATTGTTGGGGCCTACGAGCAGTACTTC.

This rearrangement joins TRBV27 to TRBJ2-7; 9 bases match TRBD1. CDR1 and CDR2 from the germline V gene are MNHEY and SMNVEV (reference sequence). The ends lost 5 bases at V and 5 bases at J; junction bases unmatched: 7. This CDR3 is built from 14 residues. CDR3 sequence (DNA): TGTGCCAGCAGTCAAGGGACAGGGTGGGACGAGCAGTACTTC. Amino acids: CASSQGTGWDEQYF.

The DNA for the CDR3 is TGTGCCAGCAGTGAATCTGGTTACAATCAGCCCCAGCATTTT. As protein: CASSESGYNQPQHF. The rearrangement links TRBV25-1 to TRBJ1-5; no definite D call. V dropped 1 base and J dropped 3 bases, with 7 bases sitting between them. Per the germline V gene, CDR1 is MGHDK and CDR2 is SYGVNS. The CDR3 runs 14 residues.

This chain links TRBV6-5 with TRBJ1-2; D remains unclear. There are 15 residues in the CDR3. Trimming took 0 bases from V and 2 from J, leaving 10 bases between them. Germline V gene data show CDR1 as MNHEY and CDR2 as SVGAGI. In DNA form, the CDR3 reads TGTGCCAGCAGTTACTCGATCGTCACCAACTATGGCTACACCTTC. Amino acid sequence: CASSYSIVTNYGYTF.

The V and J genes are TRBV2 and TRBJ2-5; 7 nucleotides align to TRBD2. Germline V CDR1 and CDR2: SNHLY, FYNNEI. The CDR3 has 12 residues. Losses at the gene ends were 7 bases for V and 11 bases for J; bases not matched to a gene: 10. The CDR3 sequence: CASIRTGGEQYF. The CDR3, as DNA: TGTGCCAGCATACGAACGGGGGGAGAGCAGTACTTC. The whole variable domain, remainder taken from reference TRBV2 and TRBJ2-5, is EPEVTQTPSHQVTQMGQEVILRCVPISNHLYFYWYRQILGQKVEFLVSFYNNEISEKSEIFDDQFSVERPDGSNFTLKIRSTKLEDSAMYFCASIRTGGEQYFGPGTRLLVL.

The chain couples TRBV15 to TRBJ2-7; D unresolved. CDR3 size: 14 residues. V lost 0 bases to trimming and J lost 2 bases, with 8 bases between them. Germline V gives CDR1 LNHNV, CDR2 YYDKDF (reference sequence). This chain's CDR3 is CATSREDGPYEQYF. CDR3 DNA sequence: TGTGCCACCAGCAGAGAGGACGGTCCCTACGAGCAGTACTTC.

The rearrangement links TRBV7-9 to TRBJ1-2; possible D gene TRBD1, 5 bases. V shed 1 base and J shed 5 bases, with 20 bases lying between them. The CDR3 consists of 17 residues. Germline lookup yields CDR1 SEHNR and CDR2 FQNEAQ (reference sequence). This CDR3 is CASSLGRDFSLLYGYTF. CDR3 in DNA: TGTGCCAGCAGCTTAGGACGGGACTTCTCGCTTCTATATGGCTACACCTTC.

This sequence joins TRBV7-7 and TRBJ2-2; D may be TRBD1 (5 bases). V was pared by 1 base and J by 6 bases, with 9 bases between. The CDR3 is made up of 14 amino acids. Germline CDR1 is SSHAT and CDR2 is FNYEAQ (reference sequence). The CDR3 reads CASSLGGWPGELFF. CDR3 coding DNA: TGTGCCAGCAGCTTAGGGGGCTGGCCCGGGGAGCTGTTTTTT.

CDR3 loop: CASSLERAQPQHF. The CDR3 nucleotides are TGTGCCAGCAGCTTAGAGAGGGCTCAGCCCCAGCATTTT. The chain has TRBV13 and TRBJ1-5, with unresolved D. CDR3 length: 13 amino acids. Between the trimmed V and J ends, which lost 1 base and 6 bases, there was a span of 7 bases. Germline lookup yields CDR1 PRHDT and CDR2 FYEKMQ (reference sequence).

J is TRBJ2-1 and V is TRBV9; D is undetermined. Trimming removed 0 bases from V and 10 bases from J, with 11 bases in between. Germline V gives CDR1 SGDLS, CDR2 YYNGEE. The CDR3 has 13 residues. The DNA of the CDR3 is TGTGCCAGCAGCGTAGAGAGCATCGGGGAGCAGTTCTTC. This encodes CASSVESIGEQFF.

J is TRBJ2-5 and V is TRBV27, with no clear D. The DNA end is a closer match to TRBJ2-7, so the J assignment may be wrong. Germline V gene sequence: CDR1 MNHEY, CDR2 SMNVEV (reference sequence). This CDR3 is built from 12 residues. CDR3: CASGVQSYEQYF. The CDR3 nucleotides read TGTGCCAGCGGAGTACAGAGTTACGAGCAGTACTTC.

CDR3: CASSLGVEQFF. The CDR3 bases are TGTGCCAGCAGTTTAGGGGTTGAGCAGTTCTTC. The V call is TRBV27, the J call TRBJ2-1, with D hard to call. Deletions cut 2 bases from V and 9 bases from J, with 5 bases between. The CDR3 runs 11 residues. Germline V CDR1 and CDR2: MNHEY, SMNVEV (reference sequence).

V is TRBV11-2 and J is TRBJ2-1, with a possible D match to TRBD2 (6 bases). Trimming stripped 5 bases from V and 5 bases from J, with 16 bases between. The CDR3 spans 15 residues. Germline CDR1 is SGHAT and CDR2 is FQNNGV. In DNA form, the CDR3 reads TGTGCCAGCAGCCGACTCTACGGGAGAGACAATGAGCAGTTCTTC. This sequence encodes CASSRLYGRDNEQFF.

This clone was recorded once. This chain connects TRBV19 to TRBJ2-3; the match to TRBD2 covers 9 bases. The CDR3 loop spans 16 amino acids. Germline CDR1 reads LNHDA; CDR2 reads SQIVND (reference sequence). Germline trimming cut 3 bases from V and 0 bases from J; bases unmatched to any gene: 4. CDR3 residues: CASSILAGTSTDTQYF. In DNA, the CDR3 is TGTGCCAGTAGTATCCTAGCGGGGACTAGCACAGATACGCAGTATTTT. Supplemented by reference TRBV19 and TRBJ2-3, the full variable domain reads DGGITQSPKYLFRKEGQNVTLSCEQNLNHDAMYWYRQDPGQGLRLIYYSQIVNDFQKGDIAEGYSVSREKKESFPLTVTSAQKNPTAFYLCASSILAGTSTDTQYFGPGTRLTVL.

A single count supports this clone. The chain couples TRBV27 to TRBJ2-7; D gene unclear. CDR3 size: 13 residues. With 0 bases removed from V and 5 bases from J, the gap between germline ends came to 8 bases. Germline-derived CDR1 and CDR2 are MNHEY and SMNVEV (reference sequence). CDR3 nucleotide sequence: TGTGCCAGCAGTTTATCGATAGGTCACGAGCAGTACTTC. This gives the protein CASSLSIGHEQYF.

The chain joins TRBV21-1 to TRBJ2-7; TRBD1, as called in the table, went unchecked against the DNA. TRBV21-1 is recorded as a pseudogene. The CDR3 covers 16 residues. Written as DNA, the CDR3 is TGTGCCAGCAGCCAAAACCGGGACAGGGACTACTACGAGCAGTACTTC. Its translation is CASSQNRDRDYYEQYF.

The chain employs TRBV13 and TRBJ2-1; D is uncertain. The CDR3 extends over 15 amino acids. Germline V gene lookup returns CDR1 PRHDT and CDR2 FYEKMQ (reference sequence). V was cut by 0 bases and J by 5 bases, with 11 bases left in between. Here the CDR3 reads CASSLGPSRDNEQFF. CDR3 sequence (DNA): TGTGCCAGCAGCTTAGGCCCATCCCGGGACAATGAGCAGTTCTTC.

The genes are TRBV5-1 and TRBJ2-1; D is undetermined. The CDR3 spans 11 residues. V was shortened by 6 bases and J by 12 bases, with 13 bases between the two germline ends. Germline V gene lookup returns CDR1 SGHRS and CDR2 YFSETQ. The CDR3 DNA follows: TGCGCCAGCACCACCGGCATTGGGCAGTTCTTC. It is translated as CASTTGIGQFF.

This rearrangement joins TRBV5-1 to TRBJ1-3; D not certain. The germline gives CDR1 SGHRS, CDR2 YFSETQ. V lost 0 bases to trimming and J lost 0 bases, with 10 bases between them. The CDR3 totals 16 residues. The CDR3 DNA sequence: TGCGCCAGCAGCTTGGAAGACACCCGCTCTGGAAACACCATATATTTT. As protein: CASSLEDTRSGNTIYF. The variable domain in full, completed from reference TRBV5-1 and TRBJ1-3, reads KAGVTQTPRYLIKTRGQQVTLSCSPISGHRSVSWYQQTPGQGLQFLFEYFSETQRNKGNFPGRFSGRQFSNSRSEMNVSTLELGDSALYLCASSLEDTRSGNTIYFGEGSWLTVV.

The V call is TRBV1, the J call TRBJ2-6. TRBV1 is a documented pseudogene. The CDR3 extends over 18 amino acids. For the CDR3, the DNA is TGCACCAGCAGTGGCGATTGTTTGTGCACAAGTCGGGCCAACGTCCTGACTTTC. As protein: CTSSGDCLCTSRANVLTF.

The CDR3 DNA is TGTGCCAGCAGTTTAGCCGGGACAGGTGACACCGGGGAGCTGTTTTTT. This translates into CASSLAGTGDTGELFF. The V and J genes are TRBV28 and TRBJ2-2; 8 positions match TRBD1. Germline V gene data show CDR1 as MDHEN and CDR2 as SYDVKM. The J segment lost 3 bases and the V segment lost 2 bases, leaving 5 bases of the junction unmatched. The CDR3 loop spans 16 amino acids.

This chain links TRBV6-1 with TRBJ2-2; D gene uncertain. V was shortened by 5 bases and J by 7 bases, with 14 bases between the two germline ends. The CDR3 sequence is 14 residues long. Germline V gene data show CDR1 as MNHNS and CDR2 as SASEGT. The CDR3 DNA reads TGTGCCAGCAGTTTTACGGGTCCAGGCGGGGAGCTGTTTTTT. Protein: CASSFTGPGGELFF.

This clone showed up just a few times. The chain joins TRBV7-2 to TRBJ2-7; tentative D call: TRBD1 (6 bases). V lost 8 bases to trimming and J lost 0 bases, with 11 bases between them. CDR1 is SGHTA and CDR2 is FQGNSA in the germline V gene. This CDR3 has 13 residues. DNA of the CDR3: TGTGCCAGCGGATTGACAGGCTCCTACGAGCAGTACTTC. Translation: CASGLTGSYEQYF.

This chain connects TRBV14 to TRBJ2-1; a possible D gene is TRBD2 (5 bases). The CDR3 sequence is 16 residues long. The V end lost 1 base, the J end lost 0 bases, and 10 bases lay between the germline ends. Germline values: CDR1 SGHDN, CDR2 FVKESK. The CDR3 DNA reads TGTGCCAGCAGCCAAGTCCCGGGGAACTCCTACAATGAGCAGTTCTTC. Translated: CASSQVPGNSYNEQFF.